The entry below describes one T cell receptor (beta chain). Its target is unknown. Sequenced with the Oncomine TCR Beta short-read assay was DNA taken from cultured CD4+ T cells. TCRdb used MiXCR to reprocess the PCR reads, holding one entry per CDR3 protein. Of about 14,000 distinct CDR3 sequences in the sample, roughly 61% were seen once. Treatment described: approximately nine-day PBMC culture with coronavirus spike peptide pools or control peptides (ViraFEST assay). This specimen belongs to a study of vaccination and CD4 T cells after COVID-19. Trimming stripped 6 bases from V and 5 bases from J, with 6 bases between. The germline gives CDR1 MGHDK, CDR2 SYGVNS. The CDR3 sequence is 11 residues long.

The chain is built from TRBV25-1 and TRBJ2-3; D may be TRBD1 (5 bases). Specimen: CD4+ T cells from blood, cultured in vitro. The sequence came from a human donor who had recovered from COVID-19. In DNA form, the CDR3 reads TGTGCCAGCAGCCAGGGAGATACGCAGTATTTT. It translates to CASSQGDTQYF.